This TCR beta chain appears in the sequencing data of a study of blood T cell repertoires in COVID-19. Study context: Material from acute and convalescent COVID-19 was sourced from the United States, Italy and Spain. T cells, B-cell-depleted T cells, or PBMCs supplied cDNA or gDNA.

In the original processing: Using reference gene primer amplification, nucleated cell counts were estimated. Sequencing was performed with immunoSEQ multiplex PCR; in TCRdb, only in-frame clones are kept and a portion is missing. The V and J calls and clone size are taken from that table; D and trimming were inferred from the DNA. The sample holds under 300,000 clones; more than 85% are singletons and the top ten take 5.5% to 9%. The CDR3 consists of 15 residues. In germline, CDR1 is MGHRA, CDR2 YSYEKL. V was clipped by 4 bases and J by 2 bases, with 12 bases between them. This TCR came from an older woman with active or convalescent COVID-19. The sequenced material came from peripheral blood. This sequence joins TRBV4-1 and TRBJ1-5, with D unclear. The CDR3 sequence is CASSLLESGNQPQHF. In DNA, the CDR3 is TGCGCCAGCAGCCTTTTAGAAAGTGGCAATCAGCCCCAGCATTTT.